Below are 3 T cell receptor beta chains sequenced from a single sample in a study of human T cells and chemical hapten exposure. MiXCR, applied by TCRdb to the RACE reads, yields one record per CDR3 protein. This repertoire shows around 300,000 distinct CDR3 sequences, approximately 5.8% found once; its top ten account for around 8%. Time point meaning: pre-sensitization, week 0. The treatment here: therapeutic diphenylcyclopropenone sensitization with weekly scalp DPC. Specimen: whole blood, collected in connection with sensitization to the hapten diphenylcyclopropenone (DPC). The receptors shown here come from a woman aged 18 to 35 with alopecia areata. Some clones in this sample may be carry-over from other donors' samples.

This clonotype was counted at least ten times. The rearrangement joins TRBV4-2 to TRBJ2-3; the match to TRBD2 covers 12 bases. The junction had 9 bases not matched to a gene; V was cut back by 4 bases and J by 4 bases. This CDR3 region has 17 residues. Per the germline V gene, CDR1 is LGHNA and CDR2 is YNFKEQ. The CDR3 sequence is CASSPSPTSGGSDTQYF. The CDR3 nucleotides read TGTGCCAGCAGCCCCTCACCTACTAGCGGGGGGTCAGATACGCAGTATTTT.

This clonotype was seen a few times. The gene calls are TRBV20-1 and TRBJ2-3, with 7 bases lining up with TRBD1. The CDR3 covers 19 residues. Per the germline V gene, CDR1 is DFQATT and CDR2 is SNEGSKA (reference sequence). The J segment lost 3 bases and the V segment lost 1 base, leaving 19 bases of the junction unmatched. CDR3 DNA sequence: TGCAGTGCTAGAGGACGACAGGGCCTGAAGGGAGCACGGACAGATACGCAGTATTTT. It translates to CSARGRQGLKGARTDTQYF.

This chain links TRBV6-2 or TRBV6-3 with TRBJ1-2; D not resolved. The CDR3 sequence is 11 residues long. Deletions cut 6 bases from V and 6 bases from J, with 8 bases between. The V gene's germline CDR1 is MNHEY and CDR2 SVGEGT. The CDR3 sequence: CASRTTDGYTF. The CDR3 nucleotides read TGTGCCAGCAGAACCACAGATGGCTACACCTTC.